A single sample gave rise to the 10 T cell receptor beta chains below, sequenced in a study of cytomegalovirus exposure and HLA in healthy donors. PCR was performed using 60 Vbeta and 13 Jbeta primers. Method: immunoSEQ multiplex PCR; TCRdb's copy keeps in-frame clones and lacks some. The sample includes about 130,000 clones, roughly 85% seen only once; the top ten take 3.6%. The specimen sequenced was PBMCs. The receptors come from a woman aged 40 to 50 in good health and CMV-seropositive.

The chain joins TRBV27 to TRBJ1-2; 7 nucleotides line up with TRBD1. Germline V gene sequence: CDR1 MNHEY, CDR2 SMNVEV (reference sequence). CDR3 length: 15 amino acids. With V trimmed by 3 bases and J by 4 bases, 8 bases remained unmatched. The DNA for the CDR3 is TGTGCCAGCAGTTTCGCGGACCAGGGGGGCTATGGCTACACCTTC. Amino acids: CASSFADQGGYGYTF.

The CDR3 DNA sequence: TGCGCCAGCAGCTTGGGGGTTAGCGGGACAGATACGCAGTATTTT. It specifies CASSLGVSGTDTQYF. This chain uses TRBV5-1 with TRBJ2-3; 7 bases align to TRBD2. CDR1 and CDR2 (germline): SGHRS, YFSETQ. V shed 0 bases and J 3 bases; nucleotides not matched to a gene: 4. The CDR3 runs to 15 residues.

Here the CDR3 DNA reads TGTGCCAGCTCACCAGGACTAGCGGAGAACTACAATGAGCAGTTCTTC. Its protein product is CASSPGLAENYNEQFF. V gene TRBV18 combines with J gene TRBJ2-1; 10 bases fit TRBD2. Germline lookup yields CDR1 KGHSH and CDR2 LQKENI. The V segment lost 2 bases and the J segment 3 bases; nucleotides outside the gene matches: 4. The CDR3 consists of 16 residues.

This chain joins TRBV15 and TRBJ1-4, with D possibly TRBD1 on 5 matching bases. This CDR3 has 15 amino acids. Germline V gives CDR1 LNHNV, CDR2 YYDKDF (reference sequence). The V end was cut by 4 bases, the J end by 7 bases, with 16 bases between. CDR3 protein: CATSTSPGRGEKLFF. The CDR3 nucleotides read TGTGCCACCAGCACCTCGCCAGGGAGGGGTGAAAAACTGTTTTTT.

The V and J genes are TRBV28 and TRBJ1-5; 10 nucleotides agree with TRBD1. The V gene's germline CDR1 is MDHEN and CDR2 SYDVKM. With V trimmed by 4 bases and J by 6 bases, 9 bases remained unmatched. This CDR3 has 16 amino acids. CDR3 in DNA: TGTGCCAGCAGTTCCACGGGACAGGGGAGAGGTCAGCCCCAGCATTTT. Amino acids: CASSSTGQGRGQPQHF.

This sequence joins TRBV2 and TRBJ1-4; unclear D gene. V shed 3 bases and J shed 14 bases, with 10 bases lying between them. CDR1 is SNHLY, CDR2 FYNNEI, per germline. There are 11 residues in the CDR3. The CDR3 bases are TGTGCCAGCAGTGAGGCAGAGGTCCTGTTTTTT. Its protein product is CASSEAEVLFF.

This chain connects TRBV7-3 to TRBJ1-1; D unclear. V shed 2 bases and J shed 10 bases, with 20 bases lying between them. The CDR3 is 15 amino acids. The germline V gene has CDR1 SGHTA and CDR2 FQGTGA. For the CDR3, the DNA is TGTGCCAGCAGCTTATACCCTAACTCTTATAATGGAGCTTTCTTT. Amino acids: CASSLYPNSYNGAFF.

The rearrangement uses TRBV11-1 and TRBJ2-7, with TRBD1 matching over 9 bases. CDR1 and CDR2 from the germline V gene are SGHAT and FQDESV (reference sequence). The V segment lost 0 bases and the J segment 2 bases; nucleotides outside the gene matches: 8. This CDR3 has 17 residues. The CDR3 region is CASSLARPGQGPYEQYF. The CDR3 nucleotides are TGTGCCAGCAGCTTAGCAAGACCGGGACAGGGTCCCTACGAGCAGTACTTC.

This chain joins TRBV4-1 and TRBJ1-2, with TRBD1 as a possible D gene (6 bases). V lost 0 bases to trimming and J lost 4 bases, with 12 bases between them. Germline V gives CDR1 MGHRA, CDR2 YSYEKL. The CDR3 loop spans 15 amino acids. CDR3 loop: CASSQDRQVVYGYTF. For the CDR3, the DNA is TGCGCCAGCAGCCAAGATCGACAGGTGGTCTATGGCTACACCTTC.

V and J are TRBV5-6 and TRBJ2-7, with TRBD2 identical over 8 bases. With V trimmed by 2 bases and J by 6 bases, 7 bases remained unmatched. CDR1 and CDR2 from the germline V gene are SGHDT and YYEEEE. The CDR3 totals 14 residues. The chain's CDR3 is CASSFPGGGSEQYF. DNA of the CDR3: TGTGCCAGCAGCTTCCCCGGGGGGGGCTCCGAGCAGTACTTC. Full variable domain (missing parts from reference TRBV5-6 and TRBJ2-7): DAGVTQSPTHLIKTRGQQVTLRCSPKSGHDTVSWYQQALGQGPQFIFQYYEEEERQRGNFPDRFSGHQFPNYSSELNVNALLLGDSALYLCASSFPGGGSEQYFGPGTRLTVT.